This T cell receptor (beta chain) originates from a study of blood T cell repertoires in COVID-19. Study information: Samples of COVID-19 (acute and convalescent) were obtained from the United States, Italy and Spain. PBMCs, B-cell-depleted T cells, or T cells were the source of the cDNA or gDNA that made up the material.

Methods used by the authors: Quantification of nucleated cells was approximated via reference gene primer amplification. The data were produced by immunoSEQ multiplex PCR, yet TCRdb's version contains in-frame clones alone and is incomplete. V, J and clone size derive from that table, while D and trimming were established from the DNA sequence. The table has 200,000 to 250,000 clones, less than 85% seen once. The V and J ends lost 4 bases and 6 bases respectively, with 13 bases between them. Germline CDR1 and CDR2: SEHNR and FQNEAQ (reference sequence). This CDR3 comprises 13 residues. The sequence came from a woman aged 70 to 79 with acute or convalescent COVID-19. The sample was peripheral blood. The V and J genes are TRBV7-9 and TRBJ2-7; weak D call: TRBD1 (5 bases). The CDR3 bases are TGTGCCAGCAGCTCGACAGCCGGAACCGAGCAGTACTTC. Residues: CASSSTAGTEQYF. The entire variable domain, with the rest obtained from reference TRBV7-9 and TRBJ2-7, is as follows: DTGVSQNPRHKITKRGQNVTFRCDPISEHNRLYWYRQTLGQGPEFLTYFQNEAQLEKSRLLSDRFSAERPKGSFSTLEIQRTEQGDSAMYLCASSSTAGTEQYFGPGTRLTVT.